These 25 T cell receptor beta chains share one sample of origin, sequenced in a study of shared clonotypes between healthy human individuals. Sequencing was performed with immunoSEQ multiplex PCR; in TCRdb, only in-frame clones are kept and a portion is missing. The sample contains millions of clones, about 95% of which appear only once. Cells designated naive CD8 were CD45RO-negative and were positively selected for CCR7, with terminally differentiated effector memory CD45RA+ cells excluded. Sequenced material: naive CD8+ T cells sorted from blood. These receptors were collected from a man between 18 and 35 years old in good health.

J is TRBJ2-3 and V is TRBV13; the D gene is possibly TRBD2 (5 bases). Germline CDR1 reads PRHDT; CDR2 reads FYEKMQ (reference sequence). Trimming pared 5 bases from V and 1 base from J, leaving 16 bases between. This CDR3 has 16 residues. CDR3 sequence reads: CASSPRIATGTDTQYF. The CDR3 DNA is TGTGCCAGCAGCCCCCGAATAGCGACCGGCACAGATACGCAGTATTTT.

CDR3 loop: CASSYDRERMSDQYF. The CDR3 DNA reads TGTGCCAGCAGCTACGACAGGGAACGCATGTCTGACCAGTACTTC. This rearrangement joins TRBV9 to TRBJ2-5; the match to TRBD1 covers 7 bases. Trimming took 4 bases from V and 10 from J; bases not matched to a gene: 16. Germline assignment: CDR1 SGDLS and CDR2 YYNGEE. This CDR3 region has 15 residues.

This chain links TRBV11-2 with TRBJ1-6, with D uncertain. V shed 1 base and J shed 0 bases, with 10 bases lying between them. The length of the CDR3 is 17 residues. Germline loops: CDR1 SGHAT, CDR2 FQNNGV. The CDR3 DNA reads as TGTGCCAGCAGCTTAGTAAATTCCGCCTCCTATAATTCACCCCTCCACTTT. Protein: CASSLVNSASYNSPLHF.

This clone appeared a single time. The J gene is TRBJ1-1, the V gene TRBV28; 10 bases are a match to TRBD1. The CDR3 loop spans 13 amino acids. With V trimmed by 5 bases and J by 8 bases, 5 bases remained unmatched. Per the germline V gene, CDR1 is MDHEN and CDR2 is SYDVKM. CDR3 DNA sequence: TGTGCCAGCAGTCAAGGGACAGGGGAAGAAGCTTTCTTT. Translation: CASSQGTGEEAFF.

The chain uses TRBV9 and TRBJ2-3; 11 nucleotides align to TRBD2. The CDR3 length is 16 residues. Trimming took 6 bases from V and 0 from J; bases not matched to a gene: 6. Germline CDR1 SGDLS, CDR2 YYNGEE. CDR3 bases: TGTGCCAGCACCCCCGGGACTAGCGGTAGCACAGATACGCAGTATTTT. Its translation is CASTPGTSGSTDTQYF.

The rearrangement links TRBV6-1 to TRBJ1-5, with 7 bases identical to TRBD1. CDR3 size: 13 residues. The ends lost 4 bases at V and 5 bases at J; junction bases unmatched: 2. Germline V lookup: CDR1 MNHNS, CDR2 SASEGT. In DNA form, the CDR3 reads TGTGCCAGCAGTGGACAGGGTGATCAGCCCCAGCATTTT. This sequence encodes CASSGQGDQPQHF.

A note on this clone: The sample holds other DNA sequences that translate to the same CDR3. V gene TRBV27 combines with J gene TRBJ2-3; 7 bases match TRBD1. Germline CDR1 MNHEY, CDR2 SMNVEV (reference sequence). This CDR3 contains 14 residues. V lost 7 bases and J lost 0; bases outside the gene matches: 4. The CDR3 sequence is CASTLTGSTDTQYF. CDR3 nucleotides: TGTGCCAGCACCTTGACAGGGAGCACAGATACGCAGTATTTT.

The chain couples TRBV27 to TRBJ2-2, with TRBD2 identical over 10 bases. The germline gives CDR1 MNHEY, CDR2 SMNVEV (reference sequence). The CDR3 is 20 amino acids. V lost 4 bases, J lost 0 bases, and 14 bases stayed unmatched. The CDR3 coding sequence is TGTGCCAGCAGTTCTCCTAGCGGGAGTTCCCCCCTACCGAACACCGGGGAGCTGTTTTTT. It yields the protein CASSSPSGSSPLPNTGELFF.

The V and J genes are TRBV11-2 and TRBJ2-7, with a weak D call TRBD2 (6 bases). V was pared by 2 bases and J by 4 bases, with 18 bases between. Germline-derived CDR1 and CDR2 are SGHAT and FQNNGV. CDR3 length equals 16 residues. The CDR3 loop reads CASSLLPGTLLYEQYF. The CDR3 DNA is TGTGCCAGCAGCTTATTACCCGGGACTTTACTATACGAGCAGTACTTC.

This chain uses TRBV4-3 with TRBJ2-7; 9 bases match TRBD2. Germline assignment: CDR1 LGHNA and CDR2 YSLEER. This CDR3 has 15 residues. V shed 0 bases and J 6 bases; nucleotides not matched to a gene: 6. The CDR3 sequence: CASSQDKGLASEQYF. Written as DNA, the CDR3 is TGCGCCAGCAGCCAAGATAAGGGACTAGCATCCGAGCAGTACTTC.

V usage is TRBV28 and J usage is TRBJ1-1; D might be TRBD1 (6 bases). Looked up from germline, CDR1 is MDHEN and CDR2 is SYDVKM. Between the trimmed V and J ends, which lost 2 bases and 5 bases, there was a span of 15 bases. CDR3 length: 15 amino acids. The CDR3 is CASSLGGRGATEAFF. In DNA, the CDR3 is TGTGCCAGCAGTTTAGGGGGTAGGGGGGCTACTGAAGCTTTCTTT.

This clone occurred once. The V call is TRBV9, the J call TRBJ2-5; D call uncertain. This CDR3 is 15 amino acids long. Between the trimmed V and J ends, which lost 0 bases and 5 bases, there was a span of 14 bases. Germline V lookup: CDR1 SGDLS, CDR2 YYNGEE. In DNA form, the CDR3 reads TGTGCCAGCAGCGTAGATGTCTCCCTAGGGGAGACCCAGTACTTC. Amino acids: CASSVDVSLGETQYF.

With regard to this clone: The sample holds other DNA sequences that translate to the same CDR3. This sequence joins TRBV4-3 and TRBJ1-1; the D gene is possibly TRBD1 (5 bases). Trimming removed 0 bases from V and 6 bases from J, with 8 bases in between. CDR3 size: 13 residues. CDR1 is LGHNA, CDR2 YSLEER, per germline. CDR3: CASSQDSGSEAFF. CDR3 nucleotides: TGCGCCAGCAGCCAAGACTCAGGGTCTGAAGCTTTCTTT.

The V call is TRBV7-6, the J call TRBJ2-1; possibly TRBD1 or TRBD2 for D (5 bases each). The CDR3 runs 16 residues. Germline V gene lookup returns CDR1 SGHVS and CDR2 FNYEAQ. V was pared by 6 bases and J by 1 base, with 16 bases between. In DNA, the CDR3 is TGTGCCAGCAGTCTGAAACCGGGACCTTCCTACAATGAGCAGTTCTTC. Translation gives CASSLKPGPSYNEQFF.

This chain joins TRBV18 and TRBJ1-1; 9 bases map to TRBD1. CDR1 and CDR2 from the germline V gene are KGHSH and LQKENI. The CDR3 has 15 residues. With 0 bases clipped from V and 1 base from J, the junction kept 0 bases outside the gene matches. The CDR3 loop is CASSPPGQGNTEAFF. CDR3 coding DNA: TGTGCCAGCTCACCACCGGGACAGGGGAACACTGAAGCTTTCTTT.

The J gene is TRBJ2-2, the V gene TRBV7-2, with a tentative D call TRBD1 (5 bases). CDR1 and CDR2 from the germline V gene are SGHTA and FQGNSA. The length of the CDR3 is 16 residues. V dropped 1 base and J dropped 1 base, with 10 bases sitting between them. The CDR3 DNA sequence: TGTGCCAGCAGCTTAGTCGGTCAGGGGAACACCGGGGAGCTGTTTTTT. It yields the protein CASSLVGQGNTGELFF.

The chain has TRBV6-1 and TRBJ2-2; 7 positions match TRBD2. CDR1 and CDR2 from the germline V gene are MNHNS and SASEGT. V lost 3 bases, J lost 0 bases, and 1 base stayed unmatched. The CDR3 runs to 15 residues. The CDR3 nucleotides are TGTGCCAGCAGTGACGGACTAGCGAACACCGGGGAGCTGTTTTTT. The encoded protein is CASSDGLANTGELFF.

The V gene is TRBV15, the J gene TRBJ1-1; D is uncertain. V lost 5 bases and J lost 3, with 10 bases in between. The germline CDR1 and CDR2 sequences are LNHNV and YYDKDF (reference sequence). The CDR3 runs 13 residues. The CDR3 DNA follows: TGTGCCACCAGCGACACCAGGTACACTGAAGCTTTCTTT. It specifies CATSDTRYTEAFF.

The J gene is TRBJ2-1, the V gene TRBV4-1; perhaps TRBD1 as D (5 bases). Germline V gives CDR1 MGHRA, CDR2 YSYEKL. CDR3 length: 18 amino acids. V was shortened by 0 bases and J by 3 bases, with 18 bases between the two germline ends. This chain's CDR3 is CASSQEGAGSGSYNEQFF. The CDR3 DNA reads as TGCGCCAGCAGCCAAGAAGGAGCAGGGTCCGGAAGCTACAATGAGCAGTTCTTC.

The chain recombines TRBV27 with TRBJ2-2; 10 bases align to TRBD2. The CDR3 length is 15 residues. Germline V CDR1 and CDR2: MNHEY, SMNVEV (reference sequence). J gave up 2 bases and V 8 bases, and 5 bases lay outside the gene matches. CDR3 in DNA: TGTGCCAGCTCTAGCGGGGGCCTAAACACCGGGGAGCTGTTTTTT. Residues: CASSSGGLNTGELFF.

Points on this clone: This may be a read error, as it is one base from a much larger clone. The sample holds other DNA sequences that translate to the same CDR3. The chain joins TRBV9 to TRBJ1-1, with D uncertain. The CDR3 sequence is 12 residues long. V lost 3 bases and J lost 1, with 4 bases in between. From germline, CDR1 is SGDLS and CDR2 YYNGEE. In nucleotides, the CDR3 is TGTGCCAGCAGCGCAGGGAACACTGAAGCTTTCTTT. Translated: CASSAGNTEAFF.

The J gene is TRBJ1-2, the V gene TRBV27, with D unclear. Germline lookup yields CDR1 MNHEY and CDR2 SMNVEV (reference sequence). The CDR3 extends over 13 amino acids. Trimming removed 8 bases at V and 6 bases at J, with 16 bases between. CDR3 in amino acids: CASGNDMVNGYTF. The CDR3 nucleotides are TGTGCCAGCGGCAACGACATGGTTAATGGCTACACCTTC.

This sequence joins TRBV7-9 and TRBJ2-7, with D hard to call. Trimming removed 4 bases at V and 1 base at J, with 11 bases between. The CDR3 extends over 14 amino acids. Germline V gene lookup returns CDR1 SEHNR and CDR2 FQNEAQ (reference sequence). The CDR3 spells CASSYSTNSYEQYF. CDR3 sequence (DNA): TGTGCCAGCAGCTACAGTACCAATTCCTACGAGCAGTACTTC. Variable domain in full (rest from reference TRBV7-9 and TRBJ2-7): DTGVSQNPRHKITKRGQNVTFRCDPISEHNRLYWYRQTLGQGPEFLTYFQNEAQLEKSRLLSDRFSAERPKGSFSTLEIQRTEQGDSAMYLCASSYSTNSYEQYFGPGTRLTVT.

The rearrangement joins TRBV29-1 to TRBJ2-7; TRBD2 might be the D (6 bases). Per germline, CDR1 SQVTM and CDR2 ANQGSEA. Trimming took off 6 bases at V and 0 bases at J, with 9 bases between the two ends. The length of the CDR3 is 12 residues. The CDR3 coding sequence is TGCAGCGTGTCTAGCGACTCCTACGAGCAGTACTTC. Its translation is CSVSSDSYEQYF.

The gene calls are TRBV28 and TRBJ2-7; no clear D gene. Looked up from germline, CDR1 is MDHEN and CDR2 is SYDVKM. The CDR3 loop spans 13 amino acids. The V gene lost 5 bases and the J gene lost 2 bases, with 10 bases spanning the gap. In DNA form, the CDR3 reads TGTGCCAGCAGTATGACTGGGACCTACGAGCAGTACTTC. It is translated as CASSMTGTYEQYF.